This T cell receptor beta chain was found in a study of blood T cell repertoires in COVID-19. The overall study: Acute and convalescent COVID-19 samples came from the United States, Italy and Spain.

CDR1 and CDR2 (germline): KGHSH, LQKENI. CDR3 size: 16 residues. The V gene end was trimmed by 0 bases and the J gene end by 5 bases; junction bases not matched to a gene: 6. Per the study methods: From reference gene primer amplification, estimates of nucleated cell counts were derived. Libraries were prepared by immunoSEQ multiplex PCR; TCRdb keeps only in-frame clonotypes and omits some of them. V and J calls and clone size follow that table, whereas D and trimming were derived from the DNA. The sample lists more than 200,000 clones; 70% to 90% were seen once. The chain combines TRBV18 with TRBJ1-4; 7 bases agree with TRBD1. Sequenced material: peripheral blood. The clonotype was recovered from a man aged 18 to 35 with active or convalescent COVID-19. The CDR3 reads CASSPPWTGGNEKLFF. The CDR3 DNA reads as TGTGCCAGCTCACCACCGTGGACAGGAGGAAATGAAAAACTGTTTTTT. The variable domain in full, with the rest retrieved from reference TRBV18 and TRBJ1-4, is NAGVMQNPRHLVRRRGQEARLRCSPMKGHSHVYWYRQLPEEGLKFMVYLQKENIIDESGMPKERFSAEFPKEGPSILRIQQVVRGDSAAYFCASSPPWTGGNEKLFFGSGTQLSVL.